These 30 T cell receptor beta chains originate from one sample sequenced in a study of T cell changes during pregnancy in multiple sclerosis (dated by TCRdb to the late 2010s). The library relied on the immunoSEQ multiplex PCR assay. TCRdb retrieved this table from immuneACCESS and kept in-frame rearrangements only. Not all clones are present; in checked studies, unresolved V genes account for under half, and no reason is known for the remainder. The table for this sample lists fewer than 65,000 clones; roughly nine tenths of them were counted only once. The biggest ten clones account for 10% to 13% of the sample. The starting material was CD8+ T cells from peripheral blood mononuclear cells, obtained after pregnancy. Receptors originate from a female donor with multiple sclerosis, enrolled in a pregnancy study.

V and J are TRBV15 and TRBJ1-1; a possible D gene is TRBD1 (5 bases). CDR3 length equals 11 residues. Germline V gene sequence: CDR1 LNHNV, CDR2 YYDKDF (reference sequence). V was cut by 10 bases and J by 1 base, with 7 bases left in between. The CDR3 DNA reads as TGTGCCATACAGGAGAACACTGAAGCTTTCTTT. As protein: CAIQENTEAFF.

The chain couples TRBV18 to TRBJ2-3, with unresolved D. The ends were cut back, 3 bases at V and 6 bases at J, with 13 bases in the middle. This CDR3 is built from 14 residues. Per the germline V gene, CDR1 is KGHSH and CDR2 is LQKENI. The CDR3 sequence: CASSPPLEFDTQYF. The CDR3 DNA follows: TGTGCCAGCTCACCCCCTCTAGAGTTCGATACGCAGTATTTT. Full variable domain (outside the CDR3, taken from reference TRBV18 and TRBJ2-3): NAGVMQNPRHLVRRRGQEARLRCSPMKGHSHVYWYRQLPEEGLKFMVYLQKENIIDESGMPKERFSAEFPKEGPSILRIQQVVRGDSAAYFCASSPPLEFDTQYFGPGTRLTVL.

This sequence joins TRBV29-1 and TRBJ2-1; TRBD2 matches at 10 bases. Germline CDR1 is SQVTM and CDR2 is ANQGSEA. The CDR3 extends over 15 amino acids. V gave up 0 bases and J gave up 8 bases; unmatched junction bases: 7. CDR3: CSVEDSAGGLDEQFF. The CDR3 DNA follows: TGCAGCGTTGAAGATTCAGCGGGGGGGCTGGATGAGCAGTTCTTC.

This chain connects TRBV14 to TRBJ1-1; 9 positions agree with TRBD1. This CDR3 has 13 amino acids. Looked up from germline, CDR1 is SGHDN and CDR2 is FVKESK. V lost 6 bases and J lost 8; bases outside the gene matches: 7. Here the CDR3 DNA reads TGTGCCAGCAGTCACAGGGGGCGTGTGGAAGCTTTCTTT. Translation: CASSHRGRVEAFF.

A remark on this clone: The same CDR3 also results from other DNA sequences found in this sample. The chain has TRBV9 and TRBJ2-7, with D possibly matching TRBD2 (7 bases). The CDR3 has 14 amino acids. Trimming took off 0 bases at V and 4 bases at J, with 11 bases between the two ends. Germline V gene lookup returns CDR1 SGDLS and CDR2 YYNGEE. This chain's CDR3 is CASSVGGGAYEQYF. CDR3 nucleotides: TGTGCCAGCAGCGTAGGTGGGGGGGCGTACGAGCAGTACTTC.

The chain links TRBV19 to TRBJ1-2; no reliable D call. The length of the CDR3 is 15 residues. Germline-derived CDR1 and CDR2 are LNHDA and SQIVND (reference sequence). V gave up 3 bases and J gave up 0 bases, with 11 bases separating them. CDR3 bases: TGTGCCAGTAGTATGTCGGTGCCGACTAACTATGGCTACACCTTC. As protein: CASSMSVPTNYGYTF.

The chain is built from TRBV14 and TRBJ2-7; 7 bases fit TRBD2. This CDR3 is built from 13 residues. The germline gives CDR1 SGHDN, CDR2 FVKESK. Trimming at V came to 4 bases and at J to 7 bases, leaving 7 bases not matched to a gene. In DNA, the CDR3 is TGTGCCAGCAGCCCGATTCCGGGGGGAGAGCAGTACTTC. Protein sequence: CASSPIPGGEQYF.

This rearrangement joins TRBV29-1 to TRBJ1-3, with TRBD1 matching 7 bases. Germline V gives CDR1 SQVTM, CDR2 ANQGSEA. With V trimmed by 5 bases and J by 2 bases, 3 bases remained unmatched. This CDR3 region has 13 residues. CDR3 sequence: CSVKGTAGNTIYF. CDR3 in DNA: TGCAGCGTTAAAGGGACAGCTGGAAACACCATATATTTT. Supplemented by reference TRBV29-1 and TRBJ1-3, the full variable domain reads SAVISQKPSRDICQRGTSLTIQCQVDSQVTMMFWYRQQPGQSLTLIATANQGSEATYESGFVIDKFPISRPNLTFSTLTVSNMSPEDSSIYLCSVKGTAGNTIYFGEGSWLTVV.

J is TRBJ2-7 and V is TRBV19; TRBD2 might be the D (6 bases). CDR3 length: 16 amino acids. The germline V gene encodes CDR1 LNHDA and CDR2 SQIVND (reference sequence). V lost 3 bases and J 2 bases, leaving 17 bases between the germline ends. In DNA, the CDR3 is TGTGCCAGTAGTATGGAGGGTGACAGTCTTACCTACGAGCAGTACTTC. Translated: CASSMEGDSLTYEQYF.

V and J are TRBV7-3 and TRBJ2-6; D may be TRBD2 (5 bases). Looked up from germline, CDR1 is SGHTA and CDR2 is FQGTGA. The V gene lost 5 bases and the J gene lost 2 bases, with 19 bases spanning the gap. This CDR3 contains 18 residues. Written as DNA, the CDR3 is TGTGCCAGCAGCCCCAACCCGGGAACAGAGGCTGGGGCCAACGTCCTGACTTTC. Translation: CASSPNPGTEAGANVLTF.

V usage is TRBV2 and J usage is TRBJ2-1; D may be TRBD2 (5 bases). The CDR3 extends over 16 amino acids. With 6 bases removed from V and 0 bases from J, the gap between germline ends came to 15 bases. Germline V gene lookup returns CDR1 SNHLY and CDR2 FYNNEI. CDR3 coding DNA: TGTGCCAGCAGGAACGGACGGGAAAGCTCCTACAATGAGCAGTTCTTC. It specifies CASRNGRESSYNEQFF.

The CDR3: CASSTTSGGETQYF. The CDR3 DNA sequence: TGCGCCAGCAGCACGACTAGCGGGGGAGAGACCCAGTACTTC. The chain combines TRBV5-1 with TRBJ2-5; 12 positions agree with TRBD2. After removal of 4 bases from V and 4 bases from J, the junction contained 2 bases not matched to a gene. The CDR3 length is 14 residues. Germline CDR1 and CDR2: SGHRS and YFSETQ. Using reference TRBV5-1 and TRBJ2-5 for the parts outside the CDR3, the full variable domain is KAGVTQTPRYLIKTRGQQVTLSCSPISGHRSVSWYQQTPGQGLQFLFEYFSETQRNKGNFPGRFSGRQFSNSRSEMNVSTLELGDSALYLCASSTTSGGETQYFGPGTRLLVL.

The V call is TRBV19, the J call TRBJ1-1; TRBD1 aligns across 7 bases. Germline V CDR1 and CDR2: LNHDA, SQIVND (reference sequence). The CDR3 contains 16 residues. The junction had 6 bases not matched to a gene; V was cut back by 1 base and J by 1 base. CDR3 sequence: CASSIVGTGANTEAFF. For the CDR3, the DNA is TGTGCCAGTAGTATAGTCGGTACAGGGGCGAACACTGAAGCTTTCTTT.

V is TRBV4-2 and J is TRBJ2-4; D remains ambiguous. Trimming stripped 2 bases from V and 4 bases from J, with 9 bases between. The CDR3 has 14 residues. In germline, CDR1 is LGHNA, CDR2 YNFKEQ. CDR3 loop: CASSQKWQKNIQYF. CDR3 DNA: TGTGCCAGCAGCCAAAAGTGGCAGAAAAACATTCAGTACTTC.

This CDR3 is CASSPAGQGRAEAFF. Written as DNA, the CDR3 is TGTGCCAGCAGCCCCGCTGGACAGGGGAGGGCTGAAGCTTTCTTT. This chain links TRBV13 with TRBJ1-1; 9 bases match TRBD1. The trim removed 5 bases at V and 6 bases at J, leaving 10 bases unmatched. Looked up from germline, CDR1 is PRHDT and CDR2 is FYEKMQ (reference sequence). The CDR3 has 15 residues.

V is TRBV4-1 and J is TRBJ2-7; D might be TRBD2 (7 bases). V lost 1 base and J lost 5, with 15 bases in between. The length of the CDR3 is 15 residues. CDR1 is MGHRA and CDR2 is YSYEKL in the germline V gene. CDR3 residues: CASSQVAGAMDEQYF. Written as DNA, the CDR3 is TGCGCCAGCAGCCAAGTGGCGGGGGCGATGGACGAGCAGTACTTC.

The chain couples TRBV7-3 to TRBJ2-2; D not certain. From germline, CDR1 is SGHTA and CDR2 FQGTGA. V lost 3 bases, J lost 5 bases, and 4 bases lay in between. The CDR3 loop spans 12 amino acids. The CDR3: CASSFSTGELFF. The CDR3 DNA sequence: TGTGCCAGCAGCTTTTCGACCGGGGAGCTGTTTTTT. Using reference TRBV7-3 and TRBJ2-2 for the parts outside the CDR3, the full variable domain is GAGVSQTPSNKVTEKGKYVELRCDPISGHTALYWYRQSLGQGPEFLIYFQGTGAADDSGLPNDRFFAVRPEGSVSTLKIQRTERGDSAVYLCASSFSTGELFFGEGSRLTVL.

V is TRBV29-1 and J is TRBJ2-3; a weak D match, TRBD1 (6 bases). The CDR3 extends over 14 amino acids. The germline gives CDR1 SQVTM, CDR2 ANQGSEA. Trimming took 6 bases from V and 2 from J, leaving 15 bases between them. The CDR3 protein is CSVRDTPSTDTQYF. Here the CDR3 DNA reads TGCAGCGTCCGGGACACGCCGTCCACAGATACGCAGTATTTT.

This clone appeared once. The chain has TRBV4-2 and TRBJ2-3, with D hard to call. The CDR3 is made up of 15 amino acids. The ends were cut back, 4 bases at V and 2 bases at J, with 13 bases in the middle. CDR1 and CDR2 from the germline V gene are LGHNA and YNFKEQ. The CDR3 sequence: CASSPNAEATDTQYF. DNA for the CDR3: TGTGCCAGCAGCCCCAACGCGGAAGCCACAGATACGCAGTATTTT.

This chain joins TRBV9 and TRBJ2-1, with 8 bases lining up with TRBD2. V was clipped by 5 bases and J by 1 base; unmatched bases: 2. CDR3 size: 14 residues. Germline V gene lookup returns CDR1 SGDLS and CDR2 YYNGEE. As DNA, the CDR3 is TGTGCCAGCAGTCCTAGCGGGTCCTACAATGAGCAGTTCTTC. As protein: CASSPSGSYNEQFF.

The chain couples TRBV11-2 to TRBJ2-1; maybe TRBD2 (5 bases). Germline V lookup: CDR1 SGHAT, CDR2 FQNNGV. The CDR3 contains 13 residues. V lost 5 bases and J lost 11, with 16 bases in between. CDR3 amino acids: CASSQEAAEKQFF. CDR3 nucleotides: TGTGCCAGCAGCCAGGAGGCGGCGGAAAAGCAGTTCTTC.

The chain uses TRBV5-1 and TRBJ2-7, with 12 bases identical to TRBD1. V dropped 2 bases and J dropped 2; count of bases not matched to a gene: 29. Per germline, CDR1 SGHRS and CDR2 YFSETQ. The CDR3 has 24 amino acids. As DNA, the CDR3 is TGCGCCAGCAGCTTTTTTGCGAACCCCCCCCGCGGGACAGGGGGCGCGGGTACCCCCTACGAGCAGTACTTC. It is translated as CASSFFANPPRGTGGAGTPYEQYF.

The CDR3: CASSEFSGGTDTQYF. CDR3 in DNA: TGTGCCAGCAGTGAATTCAGCGGGGGAACAGATACGCAGTATTTT. The chain has TRBV6-1 and TRBJ2-3, with 8 bases aligning to TRBD2. V dropped 2 bases and J dropped 3; count of bases not matched to a gene: 4. The germline V gene encodes CDR1 MNHNS and CDR2 SASEGT. The CDR3 runs 15 residues.

The chain recombines TRBV30 with TRBJ2-2; TRBD2 agrees at 7 bases. V was pared by 1 base and J by 3 bases, with 5 bases of the junction left unmatched. The V gene's germline CDR1 is GTSNPN and CDR2 SVGIG (reference sequence). The CDR3 runs to 15 residues. CDR3 loop: CAWSDRDYDTGELFF. Written as DNA, the CDR3 is TGTGCCTGGAGTGATCGGGACTACGACACCGGGGAGCTGTTTTTT.

With respect to this clone: Compared with germline, one end of the junction differs, possibly owing to a read error. V and J are TRBV7-7 and TRBJ2-7; 8 bases agree with TRBD1. The V gene's germline CDR1 is SSHAT and CDR2 FNYEAQ (reference sequence). This CDR3 comprises 14 residues. As DNA, the CDR3 is TGTGCTAGCAGCCGGGACAGGAGCTCCTACGAGCAGTACTTC. As protein: CASSRDRSSYEQYF.

This sequence joins TRBV11-2 and TRBJ2-3; 9 positions match TRBD2. J gave up 4 bases and V 0 bases, and 2 bases lay outside the gene matches. Germline V lookup: CDR1 SGHAT, CDR2 FQNNGV. This CDR3 is built from 15 residues. CDR3 bases: TGTGCCAGCAGCTTAGAGGCGGGGGGGCCAGATACGCAGTATTTT. Its protein is CASSLEAGGPDTQYF.

This clone was seen a single time. This sequence joins TRBV4-1 and TRBJ2-7; TRBD2 matches at 10 bases. CDR1 and CDR2 from the germline V gene are MGHRA and YSYEKL. The length of the CDR3 is 17 residues. J lost 7 bases, V lost 2 bases, and 14 bases had no gene match. Here the CDR3 DNA reads TGCGCCAGCAGCCAAAGTACTAGCGGGGAATATTCGGGAGAGCAGTACTTC. Translating it yields CASSQSTSGEYSGEQYF.

The V call is TRBV7-8, the J call TRBJ2-1, with 13 bases aligning to TRBD2. The CDR3 loop spans 16 amino acids. J lost 3 bases, V lost 5 bases, and 4 bases had no gene match. The germline gives CDR1 SGHVS, CDR2 FQNEAQ. In DNA, the CDR3 is TGTGCCAGCAGCCCCGGACTAGCGGGGGTCTACAATGAGCAGTTCTTC. Translating gives CASSPGLAGVYNEQFF.

V usage is TRBV5-1 and J usage is TRBJ2-7; D perhaps matches TRBD1 (6 bases). CDR1 is SGHRS, CDR2 YFSETQ, per germline. This CDR3 has 14 residues. The V gene lost 4 bases and the J gene lost 0 bases, with 11 bases spanning the gap. CDR3 in DNA: TGCGCCAGCAGCCCGTGGACAGTCTCCTACGAGCAGTACTTC. Amino acid sequence: CASSPWTVSYEQYF. The entire variable domain, with the rest obtained from reference TRBV5-1 and TRBJ2-7, is as follows: KAGVTQTPRYLIKTRGQQVTLSCSPISGHRSVSWYQQTPGQGLQFLFEYFSETQRNKGNFPGRFSGRQFSNSRSEMNVSTLELGDSALYLCASSPWTVSYEQYFGPGTRLTVT.

The rearrangement uses TRBV11-2 and TRBJ1-5, with 7 bases identical to TRBD1. The junction had 6 bases not matched to a gene; V was cut back by 8 bases and J by 5 bases. The CDR3 runs to 13 residues. CDR1 SGHAT and CDR2 FQNNGV come from the germline V gene. CDR3 sequence (DNA): TGTGCCAGCGGGGACAGTTTAGATCAGCCCCAGCATTTT. It encodes CASGDSLDQPQHF.